This T cell receptor (beta chain) came from a study of T-cell reconstitution after alpha-beta-depleted transplantation in children. Regarding the study as a whole: Newly produced T cells mostly accounted for T-cell counts and diversity one year post-transplant.

Note on this clonotype: Antigen unknown.

Germline-derived CDR1 and CDR2 are MNHEY and SVGEGT. There are 13 residues in the CDR3. Losses at the gene ends were 6 bases for V and 2 bases for J; bases not matched to a gene: 3. The TCRbeta library was prepared with unique molecular identifiers. TCRdb used MiXCR to reprocess the PCR reads, holding one entry per CDR3 protein. Of approximately 250,000 distinct CDR3 sequences listed, around 25% are singletons. The chain links TRBV6-2 or TRBV6-3 to TRBJ2-7, with 8 nucleotides matching TRBD2. This specimen consisted of PBMCs, obtained before TCRalphabeta/CD19-depleted stem cell transplant. The sequence derives from a girl aged 2-10 years with Fanconi anemia, due to receive a stem cell transplant. The CDR3 bases are TGTGCCAGCAGCCGGACTAGCACCTACGAGCAGTACTTC. Amino acid sequence: CASSRTSTYEQYF.